The 14 T cell receptor beta chains below were found in one sample sequenced in a study of breast tumors, draining lymph nodes, adjacent tissues. TCRdb re-called the multiplex PCR reads with MiXCR, one entry per CDR3 protein. The repertoire consists of 50,000 to 85,000 distinct CDR3 sequences, with roughly two fifths occurring once and the leading ten covering roughly 9.1%. The material sequenced was breast tumor tissue. All receptors come from a female donor with breast cancer. Some clones in this sample may be carry-over from other donors' samples.

This clonotype has a handful of counts. J is TRBJ1-1 and V is TRBV4-1, with D possibly TRBD1 on 5 matching bases. V dropped 1 base and J dropped 3 bases, with 12 bases sitting between them. This CDR3 region has 15 residues. Per the germline V gene, CDR1 is MGHRA and CDR2 is YSYEKL. The CDR3 sequence: CASSQGDRGYTEAFF. Written as DNA, the CDR3 is TGCGCCAGCAGCCAAGGAGACCGGGGCTACACTGAAGCTTTCTTT.

The chain joins TRBV10-1 to TRBJ2-3; 10 nucleotides match TRBD2. CDR3 length: 14 residues. The V gene's germline CDR1 is WNHNN and CDR2 SYGVQD (reference sequence). V shed 4 bases and J 6 bases; nucleotides not matched to a gene: 4. The CDR3 is CASSAAGGLDTQYF. CDR3 DNA: TGCGCCAGCAGTGCAGCGGGGGGGCTCGATACGCAGTATTTT.

This clonotype was seen at least ten times. The J gene is TRBJ2-3, the V gene TRBV11-2, with TRBD2 matching over 12 bases. The germline V gene has CDR1 SGHAT and CDR2 FQNNGV. V shed 5 bases, J shed 3 bases, and the junction held 6 bases outside the gene matches. The CDR3 is 16 residues long. The DNA for the CDR3 is TGTGCCAGCAGCCCTAGCGGGGGGGGGTGGACAGATACGCAGTATTTT. This gives the protein CASSPSGGGWTDTQYF. The full variable domain, in which reference TRBV11-2 and TRBJ2-3 provide the parts outside the CDR3, is EAGVAQSPRYKIIEKRQSVAFWCNPISGHATLYWYQQILGQGPKLLIQFQNNGVVDDSQLPKDRFSAERLKGVDSTLKIQPAKLEDSAVYLCASSPSGGGWTDTQYFGPGTRLTVL.

Remarks on this clonotype: The conserved phenylalanine or tryptophan normally closing the CDR3 is absent here, so this likely arose from a read error. Because the CDR3's place on the DNA is in doubt, the DNA is left out and the CDR3 is given as listed by TCRdb. V usage is TRBV19 and J usage is TRBJ2-3; the table names TRBD1, a call not compared with the DNA. Germline V gene sequence: CDR1 LNHDA, CDR2 SQIVND (reference sequence). Counting both end residues, the CDR3 totals 16 amino acids. The CDR3 spells CASSRVGGSTQIRSQS.

Comment on this clonotype: The conserved phenylalanine or tryptophan is not found at the CDR3 terminus, so this likely reflects a read error. The chain combines TRBV19 with TRBJ1-2, with D perhaps matching TRBD1 (6 bases). Germline assignment: CDR1 LNHDA and CDR2 SQIVND (reference sequence). This CDR3 is 16 amino acids long. With 3 bases removed from V and 1 base from J, the gap between germline ends came to 15 bases. For the CDR3, the DNA is TGTGCCAGTAGTATCGGACAGACCACAAGTAACTATGGCTACACCTCC. Translation gives CASSIGQTTSNYGYTS.

This clonotype was counted many times. The chain is built from TRBV28 and TRBJ1-2; TRBD1 is a possible D gene (5 bases). Trimming stripped 1 base from V and 1 base from J, with 10 bases between. Germline V lookup: CDR1 MDHEN, CDR2 SYDVKM. The CDR3 has 15 residues. The CDR3 DNA reads as TGTGCCAGCAGTTTATCCGGGCAGGGTAACTATGGCTACACCTTC. This encodes CASSLSGQGNYGYTF.

The V gene is TRBV6-2 or TRBV6-3, the J gene TRBJ1-2; maybe TRBD1 (6 bases). The germline gives CDR1 MNHEY, CDR2 SVGEGT. The germline V and J ends were trimmed by 6 bases and 3 bases, with 11 bases remaining between them. CDR3 length: 13 residues. The CDR3 is CASSRGGDYGYTF. The CDR3 coding sequence is TGTGCCAGCAGCAGGGGTGGTGACTATGGCTACACCTTC.

This clonotype was detected ten times or more. This sequence joins TRBV11-3 and TRBJ2-2, with no clear D. CDR1 and CDR2 from the germline V gene are SGHNT and YENEEA. This CDR3 contains 13 residues. V shed 5 bases and J shed 4 bases, with 8 bases lying between them. The CDR3 loop reads CASSHSGTGELFF. The CDR3 nucleotides read TGTGCCAGCAGCCACTCAGGCACCGGGGAGCTGTTTTTT.

This clonotype was seen ten or more times. This chain connects TRBV7-8 to TRBJ1-5; D remains ambiguous. Germline CDR1 reads SGHVS; CDR2 reads FQNEAQ. This CDR3 is 17 amino acids long. Trimming took 2 bases from V and 5 from J, leaving 19 bases between them. The CDR3 region has the DNA TGTGCCAGCAGCTTAACAGCTGGACCTTTGATCGATCAGCCCCAGCATTTT. It translates to CASSLTAGPLIDQPQHF. The full variable domain, completed using reference TRBV7-8 and TRBJ1-5, is GAGVSQSPRYKVAKRGQDVALRCDPISGHVSLFWYQQALGQGPEFLTYFQNEAQLDKSGLPSDRFFAERPEGSVSTLKIQRTQQEDSAVYLCASSLTAGPLIDQPQHFGDGTRLSIL.

For this clonotype: One junction end does not reproduce the germline sequence, and a read error may be involved. The genes are TRBV20-1 and TRBJ1-4; 10 bases are shared with TRBD1. The CDR3 is made up of 16 amino acids. CDR1 is DFQATT and CDR2 is SNEGSKA in the germline V gene (reference sequence). The CDR3 nucleotides are TGCAGTGCTAGATCGGGGGGGACAGGGGATAATGAGAAACTGTTTTTT. Amino acid sequence: CSARSGGTGDNEKLFF.

To note about this clonotype: One junction end disagrees with the germline gene, perhaps due to a read error. This sequence joins TRBV20-1 and TRBJ1-2, with 7 bases aligning to TRBD1. CDR1 DFQATT and CDR2 SNEGSKA come from the germline V gene (reference sequence). This CDR3 comprises 14 residues. The CDR3 bases are TGCAGTGCGAGAAAGCAGGGGGAGGTCTATGGCTACGCCTTC. This sequence encodes CSARKQGEVYGYAF.

Details on this clonotype: A read error may produce the germline difference seen at one junction end. The rearrangement uses TRBV6-6 and TRBJ2-2, with D possibly being TRBD2 (5 bases). The germline CDR1 and CDR2 sequences are MNHNY and SVGAGI (reference sequence). The CDR3 length is 16 residues. The CDR3 sequence is CASSYSRAANTGELSW. In DNA, the CDR3 is TGTGCCAGCAGTTACTCGAGGGCAGCGAACACCGGGGAGCTGTCTTGG.

The V and J genes are TRBV29-1 and TRBJ2-3, with a possible D match to TRBD1 (6 bases). CDR1 and CDR2 from the germline V gene are SQVTM and ANQGSEA. There are 12 residues in the CDR3. Trimming removed 5 bases from V and 6 bases from J, with 12 bases in between. DNA for the CDR3: TGCAGCGTTCACACAACAGGGGATACGCAGTATTTT. It encodes CSVHTTGDTQYF.

The V and J genes are TRBV12-3 or TRBV12-4 and TRBJ1-2, with 10 bases identical to TRBD1. CDR3 length equals 15 residues. J lost 5 bases, V lost 5 bases, and 8 bases had no gene match. The CDR3: CASSSPGQGLYGYTF. The CDR3 bases are TGTGCCAGCAGTAGCCCGGGACAGGGGTTATATGGCTACACCTTC.